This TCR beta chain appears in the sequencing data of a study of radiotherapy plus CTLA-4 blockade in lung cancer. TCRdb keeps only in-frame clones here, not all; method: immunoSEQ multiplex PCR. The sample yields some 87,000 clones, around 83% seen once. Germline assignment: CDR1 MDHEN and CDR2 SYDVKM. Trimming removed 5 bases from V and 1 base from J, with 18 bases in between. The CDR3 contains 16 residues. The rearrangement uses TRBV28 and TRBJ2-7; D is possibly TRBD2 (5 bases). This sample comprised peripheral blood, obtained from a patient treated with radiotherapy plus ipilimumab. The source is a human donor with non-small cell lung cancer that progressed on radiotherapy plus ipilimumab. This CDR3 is CASSVRTGSASYEQYF. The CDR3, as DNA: TGTGCCAGCAGTGTACGGACGGGATCGGCATCCTACGAGCAGTACTTC. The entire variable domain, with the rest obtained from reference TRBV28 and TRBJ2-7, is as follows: DVKVTQSSRYLVKRTGEKVFLECVQDMDHENMFWYRQDPGLGLRLIYFSYDVKMKEKGDIPEGYSVSREKKERFSLILESASTNQTSMYLCASSVRTGSASYEQYFGPGTRLTVT.